A selection of T cell receptor beta chains follows, all from one sample in a study of blood T cell repertoires in COVID-19. TCRdb's copy holds only in-frame clones and misses some; the assay was immunoSEQ multiplex PCR. Among roughly 220,000 clones, around 80% were seen once, and the ten largest hold just under 20%. The sequencing input was peripheral blood. These receptors were collected from a man aged 25 to 40 with active or convalescent COVID-19. CDR3s include the opening cysteine and the closing phenylalanine or tryptophan. Fields, in order: V gene, J gene, CDR3 protein.

TRBV18	TRBJ1-5	CASSRRRGSNQPQHF
TRBV7-7	TRBJ2-5	CASSLDAGSETQYF
TRBV18	TRBJ1-3	CASSPQVAGPGNTIYF
TRBV6-5	TRBJ2-3	CASRVAGSGTDTQYF
TRBV5-1	TRBJ2-7	CASSTSGGSYEQYF
TRBV27	TRBJ2-3	CASSFGGRADTQYF
TRBV24-1	TRBJ2-3	CATSGEGSKVVTQYF
TRBV24-1	TRBJ2-1	CATRGGRSGLAGGHQFF
TRBV7-2	TRBJ2-7	CASSLGGGQTYEQYF
TRBV12-3/TRBV12-4	TRBJ2-7	CASSLSGREQYF
TRBV18	TRBJ1-1	CASSPLYRDRGAPEAFF
TRBV18	TRBJ2-1	CASSPVVASGTRYNEQFF
TRBV5-1	TRBJ2-3	CASSFSGGNTDTQYF
TRBV27	TRBJ2-7	CASSFSPGSGYEQYF
TRBV14	TRBJ1-1	CASSQQMNTEAFF
TRBV30	TRBJ2-5	CAWSGFSGKETQYF
TRBV11-2	TRBJ1-2	CASARGAGGYTF
TRBV4-1	TRBJ2-5	CASSPLGGRGETQYF
TRBV2	TRBJ2-4	CASKTSDIQYF
TRBV6-5	TRBJ1-1	CASISSPGDTEAFF
TRBV20-1	TRBJ1-1	CSADTNTEAFF